This T cell receptor beta chain was sequenced during a study of molecular identifiers for immune sequencing clone quantification. This CDR3 has 17 amino acids. Germline V gives CDR1 LGHNA, CDR2 YSLEER. This clonotype was seen a few times. One junction end does not reproduce the germline sequence, and a read error may be involved. Bulk TCR library preparation followed previously described methods with listed TCR primers. One entry per CDR3 protein results from TCRdb running MiXCR on the PCR reads. The table shows some 320,000 distinct CDR3 sequences, with 20% to 25% occurring only once. Sequenced input: naive CD8+ T cells from blood, with Jurkat cell RNA spiked in. Subset reported: FACS-sorted CD8+CD4-CCR7+CD45RA+ naive T cells. The receptor comes from a human donor in good health. Some libraries in this study had Jurkat cell RNA spiked in. This chain connects TRBV4-3 to TRBJ2-2; possibly TRBD2 for D (6 bases). The CDR3 bases are TGCGCCAGCAGCCAAGATCTTTTAGCGGTGAACACCGGGGAGCCGTTTTTT. Amino acids: CASSQDLLAVNTGEPFF.